The clone carrying this T cell receptor (beta chain) was seen a handful of times. Its antigen is still unknown. This sample is part of a study of CD8 T cells in ankylosing spondylitis. Study-level results: Certain motif variants had earlier appeared in reactive arthritis synovial fluid and blood. As for the disease-linked clones, they showed a CD8+ phenotype and occurred at relatively low frequencies in peripheral blood. The study identified a TCR beta motif of under ten highly homologous variants that appeared characteristic of ankylosing spondylitis blood. Matched synovial fluid from ankylosing spondylitis patients was reported to be enriched for disease-linked clones.

The CDR3 is 15 amino acids. Germline values: CDR1 SGHTA, CDR2 FQGNSA. The V gene lost 0 bases and the J gene lost 5 bases, with 12 bases spanning the gap. Each TCR beta library was made by quantitative 5'-RACE that incorporated molecular barcodes. TCRdb re-derived calls from the 5' RACE reads in MiXCR, one entry per CDR3 protein. The table lists about 440,000 distinct CDR3 sequences, under 20% of them singletons. The sequenced sample consisted of blood, either unsorted or a sorted T cell fraction (not recorded which). This clonotype originated in a male donor with ankylosing spondylitis. V gene TRBV7-2 combines with J gene TRBJ2-3, with D possibly being TRBD2 (7 bases). The CDR3 DNA is TGTGCCAGCAGCTTAGCGGGGGGGCGGATAGATACGCAGTATTTT. This sequence encodes CASSLAGGRIDTQYF.